A selection of T cell receptor beta chains follows, all from one sample in a study of cytomegalovirus exposure and HLA in healthy donors. Sequenced by immunoSEQ multiplex PCR; TCRdb stores in-frame clones only, minus some. The sample lists 240,000 or so clones, roughly 82% seen once, with 4.5% to 6% in the top ten. The sequenced material came from PBMCs. All receptors come from a woman in her 40s in good health and CMV-seropositive. Both conserved end residues are part of each CDR3. Each record gives: J gene, D gene, clone size, V gene, CDR3 protein, CDR3 DNA. A D gene is named only where the DNA matches it firmly. The listing skips clone size in some rows; elsewhere it reads once, few, many or a size class.

>TRBJ2-7|-|-|TRBV7-2
CASSPTRGVYEQYF
TGTGCCAGCAGCCCCACCCGCGGAGTATACGAGCAGTACTTC
>TRBJ1-5|-|-|TRBV7-8
CASSLGRTSQPQHF
TGTGCCAGCAGCTTAGGTCGGACTTCTCAGCCCCAGCATTTT
>TRBJ1-1|-|-|TRBV7-8
CASSLRIGGLNTEAFF
TGTGCCAGCAGCTTAAGGATAGGCGGCCTCAACACTGAAGCTTTCTTT
>TRBJ1-2|-|few|TRBV9
CASSREGYGYTF
TGTGCCAGCAGCCGGGAAGGGTATGGCTACACCTTC
>TRBJ1-1|-|-|TRBV11-3
CASSPHGQGSTEAFF
TGTGCCAGCAGCCCTCACGGGCAGGGCTCCACTGAAGCTTTCTTT
>TRBJ2-2|-|-|TRBV11-1
CASSLDGGADTGELFF
TGTGCCAGCAGCTTAGACGGCGGAGCGGACACCGGGGAGCTGTTTTTT
>TRBJ1-2|-|-|TRBV6-5
CASSYRQTNYGYTF
TGTGCCAGCAGTTACCGACAGACTAACTATGGCTACACCTTC
>TRBJ2-5|TRBD1|-|TRBV14
CASSHDRGRRETQYF
TGTGCCAGCAGCCATGACAGGGGGCGCAGGGAGACCCAGTACTTC
>TRBJ2-7|TRBD1|few|TRBV5-1
CASSSAGQAVPYEQYF
TGCGCCAGCAGCTCCGCGGGACAGGCTGTCCCCTACGAGCAGTACTTC
>TRBJ2-5|TRBD2|-|TRBV11-3
CASSSGGLAGQETQYF
TGTGCCAGCAGCTCCGGGGGACTAGCGGGGCAAGAGACCCAGTACTTC
>TRBJ1-4|TRBD1|-|TRBV9
CASSVGQGATNEKLFF
TGTGCCAGCAGCGTAGGGCAGGGGGCAACTAATGAAAAACTGTTTTTT
>TRBJ2-7|-|-|TRBV4-3
CASSHHRAYEQYF
TGCGCCAGCAGCCATCACAGGGCCTACGAGCAGTACTTC
>TRBJ2-7|TRBD2|few|TRBV5-1
CASKPDTSGFYEQYF
TGCGCCAGCAAGCCCGATACTAGCGGTTTCTACGAGCAGTACTTC
>TRBJ1-2|-|-|TRBV5-1
CASSIELSGYTF
TGCGCCAGCAGCATTGAGTTGTCGGGCTACACCTTC
>TRBJ2-1|TRBD2|few|TRBV29-1
CSAGRGQTNEQFF
TGCAGCGCGGGGAGGGGCCAGACCAATGAGCAGTTCTTC
>TRBJ1-5|TRBD1|-|TRBV19
CASSQETGVRQPQHF
TGTGCCAGTAGTCAAGAGACAGGGGTCAGACAGCCCCAGCATTTT
>TRBJ1-1|TRBD1|-|TRBV12-5
CASGLGLTGTNFGTEAFF
TGTGCTAGTGGTTTGGGCCTGACAGGGACGAACTTTGGCACTGAAGCTTTCTTT
>TRBJ2-3|TRBD1|few|TRBV10-3
CATGTGESDTQYF
TGTGCCACCGGGACAGGAGAGTCAGATACGCAGTATTTT
>TRBJ2-3|-|-|TRBV5-4
CASSLGQLRSTDTQYF
TGTGCCAGCAGCTTGGGACAGCTCCGGAGCACAGATACGCAGTATTTT
>TRBJ2-3|TRBD2|once|TRBV4-3
CASSQDILSGRADTQYF
TGCGCCAGCAGCCAAGATATACTTAGCGGGAGGGCAGATACGCAGTATTTT
>TRBJ1-4|-|-|TRBV2
CASSGQSNEKLFF
TGTGCCAGCAGTGGACAGAGTAATGAAAAACTGTTTTTT
>TRBJ2-7|TRBD1|-|TRBV5-1
CASSRSQGVHEQYF
TGCGCCAGCAGCCGCAGTCAGGGGGTCCACGAGCAGTACTTC
>TRBJ2-7|-|-|TRBV7-3
CASSPSKGGEQYF
TGTGCCAGCAGCCCCTCGAAAGGGGGCGAGCAGTACTTC
>TRBJ1-1|-|-|TRBV7-9
CASSLERVLNTEAFF
TGTGCCAGCAGCTTAGAGCGGGTGTTGAACACTGAAGCTTTCTTT
>TRBJ1-3|-|-|TRBV5-1
CASSARGITSGNTIYF
TGCGCCAGCAGCGCCCGGGGGATCACCTCTGGAAACACCATATATTTT
>TRBJ2-3|TRBD1|-|TRBV27
CASSSDRATDTQYF
TGTGCCAGCAGTTCTGACAGGGCCACAGATACGCAGTATTTT
>TRBJ2-7|-|-|TRBV11-2
CASSLGSPGYEQYF
TGTGCCAGCAGCTTAGGCTCACCCGGGTACGAGCAGTACTTC
>TRBJ2-7|TRBD2|-|TRBV5-1
CASSRSGTPLWEQYF
TGCGCCAGCAGCAGAAGCGGGACTCCTCTCTGGGAGCAGTACTTC
>TRBJ1-5|TRBD1|-|TRBV7-2
CASSLVTGGNEQPQHF
TGTGCCAGCAGCTTAGTGACAGGGGGAAATGAGCAGCCCCAGCATTTT
>TRBJ2-1|TRBD1|few|TRBV5-1
CASRGQAGSYNEQFF
TGCGCCAGTCGGGGACAGGCCGGTTCCTACAATGAGCAGTTCTTC
>TRBJ1-2|-|-|TRBV2
CASSEQGDYGYTF
TGTGCCAGCAGTGAACAGGGTGATTATGGCTACACCTTC
>TRBJ2-2|-|few|TRBV27
CASSLSPPGTGELFF
TGTGCCAGCAGTTTATCCCCCCCGGGCACCGGGGAGCTGTTTTTT
>TRBJ2-1|-|-|TRBV7-2
CASSLELAYNEQFF
TGTGCCAGCAGCTTAGAACTAGCCTACAATGAGCAGTTCTTC